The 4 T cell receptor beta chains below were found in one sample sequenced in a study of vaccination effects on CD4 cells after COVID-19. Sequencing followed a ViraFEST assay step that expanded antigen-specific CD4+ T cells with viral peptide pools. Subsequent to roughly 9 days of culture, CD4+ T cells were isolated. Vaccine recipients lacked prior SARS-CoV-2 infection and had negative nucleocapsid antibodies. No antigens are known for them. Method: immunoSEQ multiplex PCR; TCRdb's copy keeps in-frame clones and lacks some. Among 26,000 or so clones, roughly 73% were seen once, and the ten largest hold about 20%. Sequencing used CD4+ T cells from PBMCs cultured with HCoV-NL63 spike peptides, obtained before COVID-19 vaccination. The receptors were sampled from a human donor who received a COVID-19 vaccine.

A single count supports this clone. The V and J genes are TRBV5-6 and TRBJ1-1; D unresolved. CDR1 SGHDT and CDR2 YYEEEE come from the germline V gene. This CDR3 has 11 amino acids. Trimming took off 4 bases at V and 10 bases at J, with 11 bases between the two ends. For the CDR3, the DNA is TGTGCCAGCAGCGCCGGCCCGGGAGCTTTCTTT. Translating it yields CASSAGPGAFF.

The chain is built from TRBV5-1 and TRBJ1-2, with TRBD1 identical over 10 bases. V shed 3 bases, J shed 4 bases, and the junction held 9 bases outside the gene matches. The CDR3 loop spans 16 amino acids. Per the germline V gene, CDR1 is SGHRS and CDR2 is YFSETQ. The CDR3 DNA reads TGCGCCAGCAGCTCAGCAAGGGACAGGGGAACCTATGGCTACACCTTC. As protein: CASSSARDRGTYGYTF.

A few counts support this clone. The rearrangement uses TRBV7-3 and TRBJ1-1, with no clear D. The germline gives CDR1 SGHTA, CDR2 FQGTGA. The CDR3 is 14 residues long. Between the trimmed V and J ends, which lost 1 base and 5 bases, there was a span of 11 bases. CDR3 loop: CASSLNALGTEAFF. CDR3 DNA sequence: TGTGCCAGCAGCTTAAACGCCCTTGGGACTGAAGCTTTCTTT.

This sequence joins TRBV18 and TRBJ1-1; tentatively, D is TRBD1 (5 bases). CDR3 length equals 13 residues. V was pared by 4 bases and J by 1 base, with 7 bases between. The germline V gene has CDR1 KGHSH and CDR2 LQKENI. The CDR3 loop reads CASSRDRNTEAFF. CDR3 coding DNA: TGTGCCAGCTCACGAGACAGGAACACTGAAGCTTTCTTT.